This T cell receptor (beta chain) was sequenced in a study of PD-L1 blockade in urothelial cancer. Study summary: Between 0 and 3 prior chemotherapy regimens had been given to patients.

Produced via immunoSEQ multiplex PCR; TCRdb's table is partial and in-frame only. The repertoire holds about 43,000 clones, with 88% as singletons. Looked up from germline, CDR1 is SGHAT and CDR2 is FQNNGV. This CDR3 spans 13 amino acids. V was pared by 5 bases and J by 1 base, with 8 bases between. Patients had urothelial carcinoma that was locally advanced or metastatic. Patient sample counts ranged from 1 to 8, pretreatment and on-treatment. The input for sequencing was PBMCs, taken around atezolizumab (anti-PD-L1) treatment. J is TRBJ1-1 and V is TRBV11-2, with no clear D. This sequence was found in a woman aged 55-69 years with urothelial cancer. The CDR3 DNA follows: TGTGCCAGCAGCCCTACAGAGAACACTGAAGCTTTCTTT. Its translation is CASSPTENTEAFF.